A selection of T cell receptor beta chains follows, all from one sample in a study of Ad26.COV2.S vaccination and SARS-CoV-2 variants. Sequencing was performed with immunoSEQ multiplex PCR; in TCRdb, only in-frame clones are kept and a portion is missing. The table includes around 300,000 clones, about nine tenths detected once. The sequencing here drew on peripheral blood, taken in a trial of Ad26.COV2.S vaccine versus placebo. The receptors were gathered from a person between 18 and 65 years old who received the Ad26.COV2.S COVID-19 vaccine or a placebo. CDR3s include the opening cysteine and the closing phenylalanine or tryptophan. D genes are given only for firm matches. Some rows mark clone size as missing; the rest say once, few, many or name a class of expanded clone.

j_call | cdr3_length | d_call | clone_size | v_call | cdr3_nt | cdr3_aa
TRBJ2-1 | 14 | NA | NA | TRBV30 | TGTGCCTGGACGAGCCCTAGCTCCTACAATGAGCAGTTCTTC | CAWTSPSSYNEQFF
TRBJ2-5 | 17 | NA | NA | TRBV29-1 | TGCAGCGTTGTACCCCTGGGAGGGAGGGGGGACCAAGAGACCCAGTACTTC | CSVVPLGGRGDQETQYF
TRBJ1-4 | 16 | NA | NA | TRBV19 | TGTGCCAGTAGTATGCCATACAGGGCAACTAATGAAAAACTGTTTTTT | CASSMPYRATNEKLFF
TRBJ1-1 | 16 | NA | NA | TRBV6-1 | TGTGCCAGCAGTGAATCCCTTGGAAAGATCATGGCTGAAGCTTTCTTT | CASSESLGKIMAEAFF
TRBJ1-2 | 15 | TRBD1 | NA | TRBV4-3 | TGCGCCAGCAGCCGAAGACAGGGAACTAACTATGGCTACACCTTC | CASSRRQGTNYGYTF
TRBJ1-1 | 11 | NA | NA | TRBV28 | TGTGCCAGCAGTTTAGCGGGGGTAGCTTTCTTT | CASSLAGVAFF
TRBJ2-1 | 12 | NA | NA | TRBV2 | TGTGCCAGCGCCACTGACGGGGAAAAGCAGTTCTTC | CASATDGEKQFF
TRBJ1-4 | 15 | NA | once | TRBV7-2 | TGTGCCAGCAGCCCACAGGGTAGAACTAATGAAAAACTGTTTTTT | CASSPQGRTNEKLFF
TRBJ1-6 | 15 | NA | NA | TRBV6-5 | TGTGCCAGCAGTAAACAACTGGGGGGTGGATCACCCCTCCACTTT | CASSKQLGGGSPLHF
TRBJ1-1 | 14 | NA | NA | TRBV27 | TGTGCCAGCAGTTTAAAAGGGGAGGGAACTGAAGCTTTCTTT | CASSLKGEGTEAFF
TRBJ1-1 | 14 | NA | NA | TRBV6-5 | TGTGCCAGCAGCCAACAGGTGGCTAACACTGAAGCTTTCTTT | CASSQQVANTEAFF
TRBJ1-2 | 13 | NA | few | TRBV7-9 | TGTGCCAGCAGCTTAGGTCAAAACTATGGCTACACCTTC | CASSLGQNYGYTF
TRBJ1-3 | 15 | NA | few | TRBV5-1 | TGCGCCAGCAGCTTGGCGGGGCTCCGGTGGAACACCATATATTTT | CASSLAGLRWNTIYF
TRBJ2-5 | 14 | NA | NA | TRBV5-6 | TGTGCCAGCAGCTCCCCGGCAGGACGAGAGACCCAGTACTTC | CASSSPAGRETQYF
TRBJ2-5 | 15 | TRBD2 | NA | TRBV3-1/TRBV3-2 | TGTGCCAGCAGCCCCCCAAGTAGCGGGGACGAGACCCAGTACTTC | CASSPPSSGDETQYF
TRBJ1-5 | 15 | NA | NA | TRBV7-9 | TGTGCCAGCAGCTCGGGCCCAGACCTCAATCAGCCCCAGCATTTT | CASSSGPDLNQPQHF
TRBJ2-2 | 15 | NA | NA | TRBV24-1 | TGTGCCACCAGTGATTCGACTACCAACACCGGGGAGCTGTTTTTT | CATSDSTTNTGELFF
TRBJ2-3 | 13 | NA | NA | TRBV10-3 | TGTGCCATCAGGCCTCAGAGCACAGATACGCAGTATTTT | CAIRPQSTDTQYF
TRBJ1-1 | 14 | TRBD1 | NA | TRBV14 | TGTGCCAGCAGCCAAGCCCGACAGGGGCAGGAAGCTTTCTTT | CASSQARQGQEAFF
TRBJ2-1 | 12 | TRBD1 | once | TRBV18 | TGTGCCAGCTCAGCTCCGGGACAGGGAACACTCTTC | CASSAPGQGTLF
TRBJ2-1 | 16 | TRBD2 | NA | TRBV14 | TGTGCCAGCAGCCAGGGTACTAGCGCGGGCTACAATGAGCAGTTCTTC | CASSQGTSAGYNEQFF
TRBJ1-2 | 12 | NA | NA | TRBV28 | TGTGCCAGCAGTTTGAGGAGCTATGGCTACACCTTC | CASSLRSYGYTF
TRBJ2-3 | 16 | TRBD2 | NA | TRBV7-7 | TGTGCTAGCAGCCTAGGACTAGCGGGGCCCACAGATACGCAGTATTTT | CASSLGLAGPTDTQYF
TRBJ1-1 | 13 | TRBD1 | once | TRBV28 | TGTGCCAGCAGTGAGACAGGGCGGTTTGAAGCTTTCTTT | CASSETGRFEAFF
TRBJ2-2 | 15 | NA | once | TRBV29-1 | TGCAGCGTTGAAGCCTCGGGCATGTACACCGGGGAGCTGTTTTTT | CSVEASGMYTGELFF
TRBJ2-1 | 16 | TRBD2 | NA | TRBV3-1/TRBV3-2 | TGTGCCAGCAGCCTTGGACTAGCGGATTCCTACAATGAGCAGTTCTTC | CASSLGLADSYNEQFF
TRBJ1-5 | 13 | TRBD1 | once | TRBV10-3 | TGTGCCATTTCGGGACAGGGAAATCAGCCCCAGCATTTT | CAISGQGNQPQHF
TRBJ2-3 | 14 | NA | NA | TRBV7-3 | TGTGCCAGCAGCTTAGTATCGGTCACAGATACGCAGTATTTT | CASSLVSVTDTQYF